What follows is one T cell receptor (beta chain) and its context. As yet, its antigen is unknown. PCR amplification relied on 60 Vbeta primers (plus 13 Jbeta primers). Generated by immunoSEQ multiplex PCR, the TCRdb table keeps only in-frame clones and is missing some. The sample shows 200,000 to 300,000 clones, just under 85% of them seen only once. This entry belongs to a study of cytomegalovirus exposure and HLA in healthy donors. About the research overall: HLA-typed donors were the source of about 85 million unique TCRs held in an early data release. The study's findings and limits: An ancestry cluster, one associated with Asian ancestry, reportedly showed fewer N-insertions than the approximately 670-donor mean in a later analysis. Listed as cytomegalovirus-associated were 150 to 200 TCR beta chains. Later work found most CMV-associated TCR beta chains apparently HLA-restricted.

CDR3 length: 16 residues. Germline V gene data show CDR1 as SGHTS and CDR2 as YDEGEE. The junction had 7 bases not matched to a gene; V was cut back by 5 bases and J by 0 bases. Material for sequencing was PBMCs. The sequence came from a woman between 35 and 50 years old in good health and CMV-seropositive. The chain joins TRBV5-8 to TRBJ2-7; 11 bases map to TRBD2. DNA for the CDR3: TGTGCCAGCAGTTCGGGACTAGCGGTCCTCTCCTACGAGCAGTACTTC. This translates into CASSSGLAVLSYEQYF.